This T cell receptor (beta chain) was found in a study of blood T cell repertoires in COVID-19. About the research overall: The United States, Italy and Spain supplied acute and convalescent COVID-19 samples.

Only in-frame clones appear in the TCRdb table, and some are missing; sequencing was by immunoSEQ multiplex PCR. The sample lists 240,000 or so clones; about 83% were seen once. Germline loops: CDR1 SNHLY, CDR2 FYNNEI. CDR3 size: 17 residues. V lost 6 bases to trimming and J lost 3 bases, with 20 bases between them. The V call is TRBV2, the J call TRBJ2-2, with a possible D match to TRBD1 (7 bases). This clonotype originated in a woman aged 50 to 65 who had recovered from COVID-19. Sequencing used PBMCs or T cells enriched from blood (not recorded which). CDR3 in DNA: TGTGCCAGCAGAAGACAGGGACTCGGCTTTGACACCGGGGAGCTGTTTTTT. Encoded protein: CASRRQGLGFDTGELFF.